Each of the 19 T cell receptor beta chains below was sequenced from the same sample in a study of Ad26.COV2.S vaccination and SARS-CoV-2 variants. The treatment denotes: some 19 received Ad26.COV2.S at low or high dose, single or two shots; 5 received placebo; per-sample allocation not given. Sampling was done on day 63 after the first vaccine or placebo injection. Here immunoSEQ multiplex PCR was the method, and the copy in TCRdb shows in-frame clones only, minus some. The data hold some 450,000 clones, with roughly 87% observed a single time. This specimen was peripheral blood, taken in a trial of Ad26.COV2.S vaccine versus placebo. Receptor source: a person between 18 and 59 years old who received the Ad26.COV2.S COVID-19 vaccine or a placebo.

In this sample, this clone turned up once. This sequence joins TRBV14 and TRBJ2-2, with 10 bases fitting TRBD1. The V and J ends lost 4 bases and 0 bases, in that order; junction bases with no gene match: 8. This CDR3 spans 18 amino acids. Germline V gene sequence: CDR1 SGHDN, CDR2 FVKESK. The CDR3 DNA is TGTGCCAGCAGCCCGCGCCGCGGACAGGGGGCGAACACCGGGGAGCTGTTTTTT. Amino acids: CASSPRRGQGANTGELFF.

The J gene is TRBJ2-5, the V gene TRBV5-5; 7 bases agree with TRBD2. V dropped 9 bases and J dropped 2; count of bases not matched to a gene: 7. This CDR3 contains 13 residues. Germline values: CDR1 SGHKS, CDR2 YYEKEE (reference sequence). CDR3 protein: CATQRAGQETQYF. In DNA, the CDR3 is TGTGCCACCCAGAGAGCGGGGCAAGAGACCCAGTACTTC. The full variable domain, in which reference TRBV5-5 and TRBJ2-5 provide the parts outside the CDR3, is DAGVTQSPTHLIKTRGQQVTLRCSPISGHKSVSWYQQVLGQGPQFIFQYYEKEERGRGNFPDRFSARQFPNYSSELNVNALLLGDSALYLCATQRAGQETQYFGPGTRLLVL.

CDR3 sequence: CASSILAAMSYNEQFF. The CDR3 DNA reads as TGTGCCAGTAGTATTCTAGCGGCCATGTCCTACAATGAGCAGTTCTTC. The chain combines TRBV19 with TRBJ2-1; 7 bases align to TRBD2. CDR1 is LNHDA, CDR2 SQIVND, per germline (reference sequence). The V gene end was trimmed by 3 bases and the J gene end by 1 base; junction bases not matched to a gene: 6. This CDR3 has 16 residues.

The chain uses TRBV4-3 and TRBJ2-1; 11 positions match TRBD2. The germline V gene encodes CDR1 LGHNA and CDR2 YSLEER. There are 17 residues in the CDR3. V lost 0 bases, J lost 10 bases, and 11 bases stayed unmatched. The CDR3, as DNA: TGCGCCAGCAGCCAAGATAGGGGAATAGCGGGAGGGTGGGAGCAGTTCTTC. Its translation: CASSQDRGIAGGWEQFF.

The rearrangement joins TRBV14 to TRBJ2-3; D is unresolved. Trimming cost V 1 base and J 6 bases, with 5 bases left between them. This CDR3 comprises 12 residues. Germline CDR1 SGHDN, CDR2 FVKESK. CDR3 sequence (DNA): TGTGCCAGCAGCCAAGCCTGGGATACGCAGTATTTT. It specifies CASSQAWDTQYF.

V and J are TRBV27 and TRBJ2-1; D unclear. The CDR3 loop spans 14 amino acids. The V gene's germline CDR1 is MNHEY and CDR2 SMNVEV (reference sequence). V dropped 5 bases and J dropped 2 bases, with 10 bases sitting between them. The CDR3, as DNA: TGTGCCAGCAGTCCGGGCAGAGCCTACAATGAGCAGTTCTTC. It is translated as CASSPGRAYNEQFF.

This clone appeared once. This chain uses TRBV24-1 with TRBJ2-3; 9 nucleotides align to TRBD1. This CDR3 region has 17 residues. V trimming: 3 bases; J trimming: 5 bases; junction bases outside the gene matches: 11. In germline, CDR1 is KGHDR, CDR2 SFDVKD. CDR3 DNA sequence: TGTGCCACCAGTGATCCGCTACAGGGGGCGCAACTAGATACGCAGTATTTT. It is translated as CATSDPLQGAQLDTQYF.

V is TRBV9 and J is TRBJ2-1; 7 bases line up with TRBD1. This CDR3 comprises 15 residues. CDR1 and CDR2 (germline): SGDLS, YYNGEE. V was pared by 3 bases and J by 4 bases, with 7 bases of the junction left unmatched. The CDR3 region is CASSDRGEGYNEQFF. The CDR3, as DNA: TGTGCCAGCAGCGACAGGGGTGAGGGTTACAATGAGCAGTTCTTC.

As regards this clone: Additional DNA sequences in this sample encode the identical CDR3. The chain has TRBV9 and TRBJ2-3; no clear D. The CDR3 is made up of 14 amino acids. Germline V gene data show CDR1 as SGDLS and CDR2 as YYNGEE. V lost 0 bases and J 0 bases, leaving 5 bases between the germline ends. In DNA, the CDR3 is TGTGCCAGCAGCGTAGTGGCAAGCACAGATACGCAGTATTTT. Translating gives CASSVVASTDTQYF.

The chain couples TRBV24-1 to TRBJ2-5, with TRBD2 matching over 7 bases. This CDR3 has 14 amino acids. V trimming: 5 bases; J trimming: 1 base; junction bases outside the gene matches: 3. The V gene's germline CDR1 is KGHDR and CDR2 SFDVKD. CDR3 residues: CATSGAGTQETQYF. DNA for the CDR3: TGTGCCACCAGTGGAGCGGGAACCCAAGAGACCCAGTACTTC.

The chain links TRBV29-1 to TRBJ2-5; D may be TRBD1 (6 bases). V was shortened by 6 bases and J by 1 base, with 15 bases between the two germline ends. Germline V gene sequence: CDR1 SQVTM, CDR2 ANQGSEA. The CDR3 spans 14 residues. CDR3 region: CSVDLTGIQETQYF. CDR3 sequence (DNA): TGCAGCGTAGACCTGACAGGCATCCAAGAGACCCAGTACTTC. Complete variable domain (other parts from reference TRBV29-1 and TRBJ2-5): SAVISQKPSRDICQRGTSLTIQCQVDSQVTMMFWYRQQPGQSLTLIATANQGSEATYESGFVIDKFPISRPNLTFSTLTVSNMSPEDSSIYLCSVDLTGIQETQYFGPGTRLLVL.

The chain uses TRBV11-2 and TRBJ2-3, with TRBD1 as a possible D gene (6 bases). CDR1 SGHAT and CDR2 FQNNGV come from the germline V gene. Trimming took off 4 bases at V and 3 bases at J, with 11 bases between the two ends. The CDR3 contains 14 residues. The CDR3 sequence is CASSWDTITDTQYF. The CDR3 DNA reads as TGTGCCAGCAGCTGGGACACAATTACAGATACGCAGTATTTT.

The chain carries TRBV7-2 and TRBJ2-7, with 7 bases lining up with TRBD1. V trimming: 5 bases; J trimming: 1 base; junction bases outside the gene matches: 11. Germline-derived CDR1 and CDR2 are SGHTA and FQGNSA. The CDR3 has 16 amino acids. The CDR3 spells CASSHARTGPSYEQYF. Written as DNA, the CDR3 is TGTGCCAGCAGCCACGCCCGGACAGGCCCTTCCTACGAGCAGTACTTC.

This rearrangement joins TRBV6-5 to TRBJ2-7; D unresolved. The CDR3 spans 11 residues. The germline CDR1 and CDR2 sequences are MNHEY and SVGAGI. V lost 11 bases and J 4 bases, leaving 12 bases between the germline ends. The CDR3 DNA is TGTGCCGGTCGAAAGGATTACGAGCAGTACTTC. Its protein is CAGRKDYEQYF.

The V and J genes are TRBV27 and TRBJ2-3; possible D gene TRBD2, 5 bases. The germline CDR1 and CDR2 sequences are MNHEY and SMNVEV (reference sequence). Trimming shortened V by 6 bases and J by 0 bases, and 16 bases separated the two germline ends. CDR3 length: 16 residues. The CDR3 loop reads CASSFGAETSTDTQYF. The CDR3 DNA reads TGTGCCAGCAGCTTCGGAGCGGAGACTAGCACAGATACGCAGTATTTT.

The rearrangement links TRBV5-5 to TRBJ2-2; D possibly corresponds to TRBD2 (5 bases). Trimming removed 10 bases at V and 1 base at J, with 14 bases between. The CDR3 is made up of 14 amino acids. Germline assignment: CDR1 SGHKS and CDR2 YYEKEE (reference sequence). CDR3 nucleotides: TGTGCCTCCCTCCTCGCGGGGAACACCGGGGAGCTGTTTTTT. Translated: CASLLAGNTGELFF.

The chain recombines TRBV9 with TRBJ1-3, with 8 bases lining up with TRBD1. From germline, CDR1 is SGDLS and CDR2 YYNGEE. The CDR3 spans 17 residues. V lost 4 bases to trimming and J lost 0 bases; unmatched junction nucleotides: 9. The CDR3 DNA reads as TGTGCCAGCAGCAAACGACAGGGGTTACCCTCTGGAAACACCATATATTTT. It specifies CASSKRQGLPSGNTIYF. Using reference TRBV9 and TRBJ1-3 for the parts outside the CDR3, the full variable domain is DSGVTQTPKHLITATGQRVTLRCSPRSGDLSVYWYQQSLDQGLQFLIQYYNGEERAKGNILERFSAQQFPDLHSELNLSSLELGDSALYFCASSKRQGLPSGNTIYFGEGSWLTVV.

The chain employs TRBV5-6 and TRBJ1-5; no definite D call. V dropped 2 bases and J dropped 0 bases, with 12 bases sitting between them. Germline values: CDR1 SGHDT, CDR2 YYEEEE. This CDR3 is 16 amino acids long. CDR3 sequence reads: CASSFNSEYSNQPQHF. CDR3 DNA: TGTGCCAGCAGCTTCAACAGCGAATATAGCAATCAGCCCCAGCATTTT.

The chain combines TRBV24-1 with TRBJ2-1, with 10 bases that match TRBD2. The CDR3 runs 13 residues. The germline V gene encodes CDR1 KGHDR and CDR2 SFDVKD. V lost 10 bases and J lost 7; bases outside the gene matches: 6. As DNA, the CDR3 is TGTGCCACAAATAGCGGGAGGCGTAATGAGCAGTTCTTC. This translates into CATNSGRRNEQFF.